Sequencing of this T cell receptor beta chain was carried out in a study of cytomegalovirus exposure and HLA in healthy donors. Overall study context: Within the Caucasian-associated ancestry cluster were approximately 77% of the roughly 400 genotyped donors.

Regarding this clone: The antigen is undetermined.

General study points: Researchers catalogued roughly 170 TCR beta chains as cytomegalovirus-associated. For most subjects, TCR beta sequences were reported to predict HLA-A and HLA-B alleles with accuracy.

It was with 60 Vbeta and 13 Jbeta primers that the PCR ran. Generated by immunoSEQ multiplex PCR, the TCRdb table keeps only in-frame clones and is missing some. The sample gives about 160,000 clones, under 75% of which show up once; approximately 6.5% is in the top ten. Germline V CDR1 and CDR2: SGHTA, FQGNSA. The ends were cut back, 2 bases at V and 6 bases at J, with 4 bases in the middle. This CDR3 is 11 amino acids long. This chain links TRBV7-2 with TRBJ1-1, with D uncertain. The receptor was isolated from a woman in her fifties or sixties in good health and CMV-seropositive. The sequenced material came from PBMCs. CDR3 in amino acids: CASSLLSEAFF. In DNA form, the CDR3 reads TGTGCCAGCAGCTTATTATCTGAAGCTTTCTTT.